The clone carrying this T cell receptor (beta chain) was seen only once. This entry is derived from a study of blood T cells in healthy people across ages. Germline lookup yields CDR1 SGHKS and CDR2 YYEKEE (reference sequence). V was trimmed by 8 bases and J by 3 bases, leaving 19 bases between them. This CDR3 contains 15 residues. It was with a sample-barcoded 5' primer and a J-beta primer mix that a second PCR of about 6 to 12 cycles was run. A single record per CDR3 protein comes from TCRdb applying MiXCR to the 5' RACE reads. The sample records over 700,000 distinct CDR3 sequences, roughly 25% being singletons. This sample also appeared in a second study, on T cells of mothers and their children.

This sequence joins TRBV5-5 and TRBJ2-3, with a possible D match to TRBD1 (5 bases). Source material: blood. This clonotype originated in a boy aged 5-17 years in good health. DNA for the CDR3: TGTGCCAGGGAACGCCCAGGGATCCCGACAGATACGCAGTATTTT. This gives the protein CARERPGIPTDTQYF.